The 19 T cell receptor beta chains listed next were all sequenced from one sample in a study of T cell responses to AZD1222 COVID-19 vaccine (TCRdb year 2021). The intended sense of this specimen's time point label: about 28 days (+/-7) after the second vaccine dose. The library was made by the immunoSEQ multiplex PCR assay. TCRdb holds this immuneACCESS table with in-frame rearrangements only. Some clones are missing; in checked studies, unresolved V genes explain under half, and the rest has no known cause. The sample profile shows approximately 82,000 clones; roughly 92% of them were found once. The top ten hold roughly 3.1% of the sample. The source was peripheral blood, collected 28 days after the second AZD1222 dose. All receptors derive from an adult who received the AZD1222 COVID-19 vaccine.

The chain couples TRBV5-6 to TRBJ1-5; 9 bases align to TRBD1. The CDR3 covers 14 residues. Losses at the gene ends were 4 bases for V and 14 bases for J; bases not matched to a gene: 13. Per the germline V gene, CDR1 is SGHDT and CDR2 is YYEEEE. The CDR3: CASSPGTGFSVEHF. The CDR3 DNA follows: TGTGCCAGCAGCCCAGGGACAGGGTTCTCTGTGGAGCATTTT.

V usage is TRBV19 and J usage is TRBJ1-5; TRBD1 matches 7 bases. Germline trimming cut 7 bases from V and 4 bases from J; bases unmatched to any gene: 10. Germline CDR1 LNHDA, CDR2 SQIVND (reference sequence). CDR3 length: 15 amino acids. CDR3 in amino acids: CASTHDRASNQPQHF. The CDR3 region has the DNA TGTGCCAGTACCCATGACAGGGCGAGTAATCAGCCCCAGCATTTT.

Of note for this clone: The same CDR3 can be traced to other DNA sequences in this sample. The chain links TRBV27 to TRBJ1-5; D is unresolved. The CDR3 totals 14 residues. The V end lost 6 bases, the J end lost 3 bases, and 12 bases lay between the germline ends. The germline V gene encodes CDR1 MNHEY and CDR2 SMNVEV (reference sequence). The CDR3 spells CASSLGGPNQPQHF. CDR3 DNA sequence: TGTGCCAGCAGCCTCGGAGGGCCCAATCAGCCCCAGCATTTT.

The rearrangement links TRBV28 to TRBJ1-1; weak D call: TRBD1 (5 bases). The germline V gene encodes CDR1 MDHEN and CDR2 SYDVKM. The CDR3 spans 15 residues. V was trimmed by 5 bases and J by 3 bases, leaving 16 bases between them. CDR3 DNA sequence: TGTGCCAGCAGTCTACACCAGACAGTCTACACTGAAGCTTTCTTT. This sequence encodes CASSLHQTVYTEAFF.

The chain employs TRBV7-9 and TRBJ1-1, with D uncertain. This CDR3 comprises 15 residues. V was clipped by 1 base and J by 5 bases, with 14 bases between them. The germline V gene encodes CDR1 SEHNR and CDR2 FQNEAQ (reference sequence). The CDR3 DNA reads as TGTGCCAGCAGCTTAGGAAGGGATGGGAGAACTGAAGCTTTCTTT. It yields the protein CASSLGRDGRTEAFF.

This clone was observed once. The gene calls are TRBV30 and TRBJ1-1; D unclear. CDR1 is GTSNPN, CDR2 SVGIG, per germline (reference sequence). The CDR3 spans 13 residues. Trimming took 0 bases from V and 2 from J, leaving 7 bases between them. CDR3: CAWSVQRNTEAFF. The CDR3, as DNA: TGTGCCTGGAGTGTACAGCGAAACACTGAAGCTTTCTTT.

The V call is TRBV4-3, the J call TRBJ1-2, with D unclear. Germline CDR1 is LGHNA and CDR2 is YSLEER. The CDR3 sequence is 13 residues long. V lost 0 bases and J 7 bases, leaving 9 bases between the germline ends. The CDR3 DNA reads TGCGCCAGCAGCCAAGATCTTCTTCGTGGCTACACCTTC. It is translated as CASSQDLLRGYTF.

This chain joins TRBV29-1 and TRBJ1-4; D is ambiguous. The ends were cut back, 2 bases at V and 5 bases at J, with 15 bases in the middle. CDR1 and CDR2 from the germline V gene are SQVTM and ANQGSEA. CDR3 size: 15 residues. The CDR3 nucleotides are TGCAGCGTTGAATTCCCCCCGGTGGGGAATGAAAAACTGTTTTTT. This encodes CSVEFPPVGNEKLFF.

This chain joins TRBV7-3 and TRBJ1-2, with D maybe TRBD1 (5 bases). The CDR3 totals 14 residues. CDR1 is SGHTA and CDR2 is FQGTGA in the germline V gene. V was clipped by 2 bases and J by 3 bases, with 10 bases between them. CDR3 nucleotides: TGTGCCAGCAGCTTAGGGGCTGGGGACTATGGCTACACCTTC. Its translation: CASSLGAGDYGYTF.

This clone was recorded only once. V is TRBV2 and J is TRBJ2-7, with D maybe TRBD2 (6 bases). V lost 8 bases, J lost 2 bases, and 13 bases lay in between. Germline values: CDR1 SNHLY, CDR2 FYNNEI. The CDR3 extends over 13 amino acids. CDR3 protein: CASWAGIPYEQYF. The CDR3 nucleotides read TGTGCCAGCTGGGCGGGGATCCCCTACGAGCAGTACTTC.

The genes are TRBV11-2 and TRBJ2-2, with D possibly TRBD1 on 5 matching bases. Trimming stripped 5 bases from V and 6 bases from J, with 13 bases between. Germline lookup yields CDR1 SGHAT and CDR2 FQNNGV. This CDR3 comprises 14 residues. The CDR3 loop reads CASSLLVGAGELFF. In DNA, the CDR3 is TGTGCCAGCAGCCTATTGGTAGGGGCCGGGGAGCTGTTTTTT.

The chain combines TRBV6-4 with TRBJ2-1, with 11 positions matching TRBD1. V lost 5 bases to trimming and J lost 5 bases; unmatched junction nucleotides: 5. The CDR3 runs 15 residues. Germline V gene lookup returns CDR1 MRHNA and CDR2 SNTAGT. The CDR3 DNA sequence: TGTGCCAGCAGTTTCGGGACAGGGGGTCACAATGAGCAGTTCTTC. It specifies CASSFGTGGHNEQFF.

This chain connects TRBV7-2 to TRBJ2-3; TRBD2 matches 11 bases. This CDR3 comprises 18 residues. The germline V gene has CDR1 SGHTA and CDR2 FQGNSA. V trimming: 0 bases; J trimming: 2 bases; junction bases outside the gene matches: 7. The CDR3 loop is CASSLAYPSGGSTDTQYF. In DNA, the CDR3 is TGTGCCAGCAGCTTAGCCTACCCTAGCGGGGGGTCCACAGATACGCAGTATTTT.

The genes are TRBV19 and TRBJ2-7; tentatively, D is TRBD1 (6 bases). There are 13 residues in the CDR3. Germline V lookup: CDR1 LNHDA, CDR2 SQIVND (reference sequence). Trimming cost V 4 bases and J 3 bases, with 10 bases left between them. The CDR3 region is CASSRQVNYEQYF. In DNA form, the CDR3 reads TGTGCCAGTAGTAGACAGGTGAACTACGAGCAGTACTTC.

V usage is TRBV27 and J usage is TRBJ1-2; the match to TRBD1 covers 9 bases. With V trimmed by 2 bases and J by 2 bases, 9 bases remained unmatched. Per germline, CDR1 MNHEY and CDR2 SMNVEV (reference sequence). The CDR3 length is 17 residues. The CDR3 coding sequence is TGTGCCAGCAGTTTACACGGGGCCGGGACAGGGAACTATGGCTACACCTTC. Its translation: CASSLHGAGTGNYGYTF.

The rearrangement joins TRBV19 to TRBJ2-5; 9 nucleotides line up with TRBD1. CDR1 LNHDA and CDR2 SQIVND come from the germline V gene (reference sequence). The CDR3 is made up of 15 amino acids. With 4 bases clipped from V and 5 bases from J, the junction kept 8 bases outside the gene matches. The CDR3 protein is CASSSTGGKGETQYF. CDR3 DNA sequence: TGTGCCAGTAGTAGCACAGGGGGCAAGGGGGAGACCCAGTACTTC.

V gene TRBV28 combines with J gene TRBJ1-2, with unresolved D. Trimming removed 6 bases at V and 8 bases at J, with 16 bases between. In germline, CDR1 is MDHEN, CDR2 SYDVKM. The CDR3 contains 13 residues. CDR3 sequence reads: CASRTDISWGYTF. The CDR3 DNA reads as TGTGCCAGCAGAACCGACATATCCTGGGGCTACACCTTC.

The CDR3 DNA reads as TGTGCCAGCAGTGCAGTAGCGGGGGGGAGCACAGATACGCAGTATTTT. Protein product: CASSAVAGGSTDTQYF. This chain connects TRBV6-1 to TRBJ2-3, with TRBD2 matching 11 bases. Germline values: CDR1 MNHNS, CDR2 SASEGT. The CDR3 is 16 amino acids. V gave up 4 bases and J gave up 0 bases; unmatched junction bases: 3.

J is TRBJ1-2 and V is TRBV15; D gene uncertain. The CDR3 sequence is 16 residues long. The germline V and J ends were trimmed by 5 bases and 4 bases, with 20 bases remaining between them. The germline CDR1 and CDR2 sequences are LNHNV and YYDKDF (reference sequence). The CDR3 DNA sequence: TGTGCCACCAGCCCCCTAAGGACTGCCGACCCCTATGGCTACACCTTC. Its protein product is CATSPLRTADPYGYTF.